Below are 20 T cell receptor beta chains sequenced from a single sample in a study of a mutant IDH1 vaccine in newly diagnosed glioma. Profiling relied on immunoSEQ multiplex PCR, and the TCRdb table lists in-frame clones only, not all of them. The sample holds 35,000 to 40,000 clones, roughly 90% seen once. The sample's time point: baseline, week 1 (first vaccination visit). Sample treatment: pre-vaccination baseline after standard-of-care therapy. The specimen comprised PBMCs, sampled from a glioma patient treated with radiotherapy, temozolomide or both. The receptors derive from a man younger than 30 with glioma.

The genes are TRBV14 and TRBJ2-7; no reliable D call. V lost 5 bases and J lost 7, with 15 bases in between. Germline assignment: CDR1 SGHDN and CDR2 FVKESK. This CDR3 comprises 13 residues. CDR3 sequence reads: CASSADLYREQYF. The CDR3 nucleotides read TGTGCCAGCAGCGCAGACCTCTATAGAGAGCAGTACTTC.

The chain links TRBV7-2 to TRBJ2-5; D is uncertain. The germline V and J ends were trimmed by 5 bases and 1 base, with 2 bases remaining between them. CDR1 and CDR2 (germline): SGHTA, FQGNSA. There are 11 residues in the CDR3. CDR3 region: CASSAQETQYF. DNA for the CDR3: TGTGCCAGCAGCGCCCAAGAGACCCAGTACTTC. Looking up the rest from reference TRBV7-2 and TRBJ2-5 gives the full variable domain: GAGVSQSPSNKVTEKGKDVELRCDPISGHTALYWYRQSLGQGLEFLIYFQGNSAPDKSGLPSDRFSAERTGGSVSTLTIQRTQQEDSAVYLCASSAQETQYFGPGTRLLVL.

In its sample, this clone was seen once. The chain has TRBV7-9 and TRBJ2-1; the D call may be TRBD1 or TRBD2 (5 bases each). Trimming shortened V by 5 bases and J by 4 bases, and 15 bases separated the two germline ends. CDR1 and CDR2 (germline): SEHNR, FQNEAQ (reference sequence). The CDR3 contains 15 residues. CDR3 residues: CASSPIRDPYNEQFF. The CDR3 DNA sequence: TGTGCCAGCAGCCCTATCCGGGACCCATACAATGAGCAGTTCTTC.

The CDR3 DNA reads as TGTGCCAGCAGGGAGGGGGCAAGCGGGGCCAACGTCCTGACTTTC. Translating it yields CASREGASGANVLTF. V usage is TRBV6-1 and J usage is TRBJ2-6, with D possibly TRBD1 on 7 matching bases. This CDR3 region has 15 residues. Germline CDR1 and CDR2: MNHNS and SASEGT. Deletions cut 6 bases from V and 4 bases from J, with 13 bases between.

The chain has TRBV9 and TRBJ2-3; D is possibly TRBD2 (5 bases). The CDR3 is 15 residues long. Trimming shortened V by 0 bases and J by 0 bases, and 8 bases separated the two germline ends. Germline values: CDR1 SGDLS, CDR2 YYNGEE. This CDR3 reads CASSVESGSTDTQYF. In DNA form, the CDR3 reads TGTGCCAGCAGCGTAGAAAGCGGAAGCACAGATACGCAGTATTTT.

The chain joins TRBV10-3 to TRBJ2-7; perhaps D is TRBD1 or TRBD2 (5 bases each). CDR1 ENHRY and CDR2 SYGVKD come from the germline V gene. Deletions cut 1 base from V and 2 bases from J, with 12 bases between. The CDR3 has 15 residues. The CDR3: CAISEFLGDPYEQYF. CDR3 nucleotides: TGTGCCATCAGTGAGTTTTTAGGGGACCCCTACGAGCAGTACTTC.

The chain uses TRBV4-1 and TRBJ2-7, with 11 bases that match TRBD2. From germline, CDR1 is MGHRA and CDR2 YSYEKL. The length of the CDR3 is 16 residues. V lost 4 bases, J lost 4 bases, and 9 bases stayed unmatched. The CDR3 is CASSRAPLAGGYEQYF. The CDR3, as DNA: TGCGCCAGCAGCCGCGCCCCCTTAGCGGGAGGGTACGAGCAGTACTTC.

V usage is TRBV6-1 and J usage is TRBJ2-2, with 13 bases identical to TRBD2. The CDR3 loop spans 18 amino acids. The V gene end was trimmed by 4 bases and the J gene end by 5 bases; junction bases not matched to a gene: 10. Germline V gives CDR1 MNHNS, CDR2 SASEGT. The CDR3 DNA sequence: TGTGCCAGCAGTGGAGGGCCACTAGCGGGAGGGCATACCGGGGAGCTGTTTTTT. As protein: CASSGGPLAGGHTGELFF.

CDR3 residues: CAWSLGQGNYGYTF. CDR3 DNA: TGTGCCTGGAGTTTAGGACAGGGGAACTATGGCTACACCTTC. This chain joins TRBV30 and TRBJ1-2; 9 bases line up with TRBD1. The germline V gene has CDR1 GTSNPN and CDR2 SVGIG (reference sequence). The CDR3 runs 14 residues. V shed 2 bases and J 2 bases; nucleotides not matched to a gene: 3.

The genes are TRBV27 and TRBJ1-5; D is undetermined. Trimming took off 5 bases at V and 4 bases at J, with 6 bases between the two ends. This CDR3 contains 12 residues. CDR1 and CDR2 from the germline V gene are MNHEY and SMNVEV (reference sequence). DNA for the CDR3: TGTGCCAGCAGTCCGAATAATCAGCCCCAGCATTTT. This gives the protein CASSPNNQPQHF.

The J gene is TRBJ1-2, the V gene TRBV28, with 9 nucleotides matching TRBD1. The J segment lost 8 bases and the V segment lost 8 bases, leaving 12 bases of the junction unmatched. From germline, CDR1 is MDHEN and CDR2 SYDVKM. The CDR3 is 14 residues long. The CDR3 nucleotides read TGTGCCAGCCGACCTACGGGACAGGGATTAGGCTACACCTTC. This encodes CASRPTGQGLGYTF.

A single count supports this clone. The chain combines TRBV18 with TRBJ2-5, with 7 positions matching TRBD1. Germline CDR1 and CDR2: KGHSH and LQKENI. There are 14 residues in the CDR3. J was trimmed by 2 bases and V by 0 bases; bases with no gene match: 0. CDR3 region: CASSPPTGQETQYF. CDR3 bases: TGTGCCAGCTCACCACCGACAGGGCAAGAGACCCAGTACTTC.

The chain recombines TRBV30 with TRBJ2-7, with D unclear. This CDR3 is built from 13 residues. Trimming left V 1 base short and J 2 bases short, with 9 bases between. Germline lookup yields CDR1 GTSNPN and CDR2 SVGIG (reference sequence). CDR3: CAWSAGSAYEQYF. CDR3 nucleotide sequence: TGTGCCTGGAGTGCCGGGTCTGCCTACGAGCAGTACTTC.

The count of this clone is one. J is TRBJ1-1 and V is TRBV5-4, with a tentative D call TRBD1 (6 bases). Germline-derived CDR1 and CDR2 are SGHNT and YYREEE (reference sequence). The CDR3 is made up of 15 amino acids. Trimming stripped 0 bases from V and 0 bases from J, with 9 bases between. CDR3 protein: CASSLAGTLNTEAFF. The CDR3 region has the DNA TGTGCCAGCAGCTTGGCTGGGACACTGAACACTGAAGCTTTCTTT.

This rearrangement joins TRBV28 to TRBJ1-5; D may be TRBD1 (6 bases). The V gene lost 6 bases and the J gene lost 4 bases, with 19 bases spanning the gap. CDR1 and CDR2 (germline): MDHEN, SYDVKM. The CDR3 loop spans 16 amino acids. The DNA of the CDR3 is TGTGCCAGCAGGTATACTAGGGCAGGGGCGAATCAGCCCCAGCATTTT. As protein: CASRYTRAGANQPQHF.

V and J are TRBV7-2 and TRBJ2-7; 12 bases are shared with TRBD2. The CDR3 is 15 amino acids. V shed 5 bases and J 5 bases; nucleotides not matched to a gene: 7. CDR1 and CDR2 from the germline V gene are SGHTA and FQGNSA. This CDR3 is CASSPSTSGSHEQYF. The CDR3 nucleotides are TGTGCCAGCAGCCCATCGACTAGCGGGAGCCACGAGCAGTACTTC.

The V gene is TRBV5-1, the J gene TRBJ1-2, with D maybe TRBD1 (6 bases). The CDR3 runs 13 residues. Germline CDR1 reads SGHRS; CDR2 reads YFSETQ. The V end was cut by 0 bases, the J end by 3 bases, with 6 bases between. CDR3 sequence (DNA): TGCGCCAGCAGCTTGGAGGGGGACTATGGCTACACCTTC. Its translation is CASSLEGDYGYTF.

The V gene is TRBV14, the J gene TRBJ2-6; perhaps TRBD1 as D (6 bases). Germline V CDR1 and CDR2: SGHDN, FVKESK. The CDR3 sequence is 18 residues long. V was shortened by 0 bases and J by 1 base, with 13 bases between the two germline ends. The CDR3 region is CASSQDPQGSSGANVLTF. The CDR3 nucleotides are TGTGCCAGCAGCCAAGACCCGCAGGGGAGTTCTGGGGCCAACGTCCTGACTTTC.

V is TRBV7-9 and J is TRBJ1-1; possible D gene TRBD1, 5 bases. CDR1 SEHNR and CDR2 FQNEAQ come from the germline V gene (reference sequence). The CDR3 consists of 12 residues. With 4 bases removed from V and 11 bases from J, the gap between germline ends came to 14 bases. For the CDR3, the DNA is TGTGCCAGCAGCTCCGGGACCGGCCTTGCTTTCTTT. Translating it yields CASSSGTGLAFF.

This chain joins TRBV9 and TRBJ1-1; tentatively, D is TRBD1 (5 bases). The CDR3 contains 18 residues. CDR1 and CDR2 (germline): SGDLS, YYNGEE. V gave up 4 bases and J gave up 7 bases, with 29 bases separating them. The CDR3 coding sequence is TGTGCCAGCAGCCCCCACGGGGGTAACGCGGGACTTGAAGATGAAGCTTTCTTT. Translating gives CASSPHGGNAGLEDEAFF.